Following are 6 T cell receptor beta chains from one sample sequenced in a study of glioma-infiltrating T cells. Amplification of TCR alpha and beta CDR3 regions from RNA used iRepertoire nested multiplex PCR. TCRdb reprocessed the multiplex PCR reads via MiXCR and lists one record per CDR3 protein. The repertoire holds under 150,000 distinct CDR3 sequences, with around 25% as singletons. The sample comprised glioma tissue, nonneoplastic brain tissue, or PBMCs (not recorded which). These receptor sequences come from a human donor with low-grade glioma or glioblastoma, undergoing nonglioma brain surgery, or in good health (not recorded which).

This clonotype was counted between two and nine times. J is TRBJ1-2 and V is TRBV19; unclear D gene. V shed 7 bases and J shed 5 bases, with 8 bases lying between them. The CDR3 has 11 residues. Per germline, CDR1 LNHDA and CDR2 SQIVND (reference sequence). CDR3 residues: CASTEGYGYTF. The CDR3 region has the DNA TGTGCCAGTACCGAGGGTTATGGCTACACCTTC.

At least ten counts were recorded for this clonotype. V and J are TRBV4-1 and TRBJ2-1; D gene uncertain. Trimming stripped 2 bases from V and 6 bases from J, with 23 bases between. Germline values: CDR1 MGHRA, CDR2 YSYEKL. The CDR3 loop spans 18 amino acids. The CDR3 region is CASSQSTRTGSPLNEQFF. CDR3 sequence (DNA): TGCGCCAGCAGCCAATCCACCCGCACCGGGTCTCCTCTCAATGAGCAGTTCTTC.

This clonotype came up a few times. The CDR3 sequence: CASSQDVPGTVTDTQYF. In DNA, the CDR3 is TGCGCCAGCAGCCAAGATGTCCCGGGGACTGTCACAGATACGCAGTATTTT. The V and J genes are TRBV4-1 and TRBJ2-3; the D gene is possibly TRBD2 (6 bases). Looked up from germline, CDR1 is MGHRA and CDR2 is YSYEKL. Deletions cut 0 bases from V and 2 bases from J, with 15 bases between. CDR3 length equals 17 residues.

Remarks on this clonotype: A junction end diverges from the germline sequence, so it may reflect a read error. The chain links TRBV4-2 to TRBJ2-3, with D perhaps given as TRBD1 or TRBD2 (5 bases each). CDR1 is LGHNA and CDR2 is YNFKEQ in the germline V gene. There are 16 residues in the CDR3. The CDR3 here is CASSRDPPGSTDAQYF. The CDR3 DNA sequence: TGTGCCAGCAGCCGAGATCCCCCAGGGAGCACAGATGCGCAGTATTTT.

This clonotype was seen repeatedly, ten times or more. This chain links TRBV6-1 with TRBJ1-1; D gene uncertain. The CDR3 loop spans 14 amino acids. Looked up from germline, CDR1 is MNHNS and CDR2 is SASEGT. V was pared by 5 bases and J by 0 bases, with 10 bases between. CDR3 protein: CASSYSQMNTEAFF. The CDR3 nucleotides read TGTGCCAGCAGTTATTCACAGATGAACACTGAAGCTTTCTTT.

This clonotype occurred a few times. The CDR3 DNA follows: TGTGCCAGCAGCGCCGGGGACTCGCACAATGAGCAGTTCTTC. This gives the protein CASSAGDSHNEQFF. The chain joins TRBV11-1 to TRBJ2-1, with a tentative D call TRBD2 (6 bases). The CDR3 consists of 14 residues. Germline V gene data show CDR1 as SGHAT and CDR2 as FQDESV (reference sequence). V gave up 5 bases and J gave up 5 bases, with 13 bases separating them.